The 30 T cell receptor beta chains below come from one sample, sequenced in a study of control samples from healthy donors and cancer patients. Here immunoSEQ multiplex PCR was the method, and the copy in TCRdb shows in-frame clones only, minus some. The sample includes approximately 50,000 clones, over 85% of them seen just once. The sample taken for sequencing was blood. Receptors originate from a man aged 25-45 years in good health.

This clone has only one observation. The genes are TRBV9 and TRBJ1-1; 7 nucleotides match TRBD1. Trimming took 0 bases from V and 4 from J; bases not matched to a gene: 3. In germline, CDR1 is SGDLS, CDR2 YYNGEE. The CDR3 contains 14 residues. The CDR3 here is CASSVATGATEAFF. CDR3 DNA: TGTGCCAGCAGCGTAGCTACAGGGGCCACTGAAGCTTTCTTT.

The CDR3 loop reads CASRQGAQSNSPLHF. The CDR3 DNA follows: TGTGCCAGCCGACAGGGGGCGCAGAGTAATTCACCCCTCCACTTT. The gene calls are TRBV19 and TRBJ1-6; 10 nucleotides line up with TRBD1. In germline, CDR1 is LNHDA, CDR2 SQIVND (reference sequence). With 9 bases clipped from V and 6 bases from J, the junction kept 8 bases outside the gene matches. CDR3 size: 15 residues.

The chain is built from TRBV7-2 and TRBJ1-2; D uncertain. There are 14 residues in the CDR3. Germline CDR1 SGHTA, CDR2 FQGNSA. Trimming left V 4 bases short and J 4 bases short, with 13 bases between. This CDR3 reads CASSSETGPYGYTF. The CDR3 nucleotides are TGTGCCAGCAGCTCAGAGACGGGCCCCTATGGCTACACCTTC.

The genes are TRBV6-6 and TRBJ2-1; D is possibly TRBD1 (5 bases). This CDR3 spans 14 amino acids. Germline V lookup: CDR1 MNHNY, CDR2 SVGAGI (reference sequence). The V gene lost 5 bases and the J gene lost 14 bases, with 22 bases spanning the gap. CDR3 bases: TGTGCCAGCAGTCAAGGGGTCCTACTGTCGGTTAAGTTCTTC. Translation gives CASSQGVLLSVKFF.

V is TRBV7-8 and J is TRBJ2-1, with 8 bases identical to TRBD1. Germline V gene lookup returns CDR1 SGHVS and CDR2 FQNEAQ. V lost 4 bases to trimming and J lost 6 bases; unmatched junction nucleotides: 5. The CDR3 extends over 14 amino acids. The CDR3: CASSSQGAVNEQFF. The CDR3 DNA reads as TGTGCCAGCAGCTCGCAGGGGGCGGTCAATGAGCAGTTCTTC.

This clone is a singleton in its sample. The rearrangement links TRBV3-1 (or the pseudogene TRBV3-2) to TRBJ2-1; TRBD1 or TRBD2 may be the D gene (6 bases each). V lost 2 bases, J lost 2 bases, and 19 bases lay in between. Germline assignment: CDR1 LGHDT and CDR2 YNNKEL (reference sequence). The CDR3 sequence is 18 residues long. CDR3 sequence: CASSQRGAGTFTYNEQFF. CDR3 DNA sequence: TGTGCCAGCAGCCAAAGGGGGGCCGGGACATTTACCTACAATGAGCAGTTCTTC.

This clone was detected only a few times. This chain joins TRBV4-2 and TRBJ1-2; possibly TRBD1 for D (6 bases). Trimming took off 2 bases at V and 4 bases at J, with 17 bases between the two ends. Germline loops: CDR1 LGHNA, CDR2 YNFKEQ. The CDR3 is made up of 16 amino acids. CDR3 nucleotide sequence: TGTGCCAGCAGCCAAACCTCACAGGGTCTTGGCTATGGCTACACCTTC. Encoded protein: CASSQTSQGLGYGYTF.

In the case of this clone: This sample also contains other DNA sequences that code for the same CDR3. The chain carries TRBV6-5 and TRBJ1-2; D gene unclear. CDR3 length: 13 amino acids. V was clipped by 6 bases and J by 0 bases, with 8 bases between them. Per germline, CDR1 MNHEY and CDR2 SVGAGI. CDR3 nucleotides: TGTGCCAGCAGCCCAGCAGCTAACTATGGCTACACCTTC. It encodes CASSPAANYGYTF.

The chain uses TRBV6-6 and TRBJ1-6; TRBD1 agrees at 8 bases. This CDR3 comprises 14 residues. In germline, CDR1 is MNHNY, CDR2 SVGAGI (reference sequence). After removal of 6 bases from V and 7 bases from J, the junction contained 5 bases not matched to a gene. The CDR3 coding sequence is TGTGCCAGCAGAGCGGACAGGGTCAATTCACCCCTCCACTTT. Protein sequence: CASRADRVNSPLHF.

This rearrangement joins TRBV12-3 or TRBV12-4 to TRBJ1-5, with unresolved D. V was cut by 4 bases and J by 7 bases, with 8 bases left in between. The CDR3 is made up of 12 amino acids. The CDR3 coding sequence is TGTGCCAGCAGTTATTCCCTACAGCCCCAGCATTTT. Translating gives CASSYSLQPQHF.

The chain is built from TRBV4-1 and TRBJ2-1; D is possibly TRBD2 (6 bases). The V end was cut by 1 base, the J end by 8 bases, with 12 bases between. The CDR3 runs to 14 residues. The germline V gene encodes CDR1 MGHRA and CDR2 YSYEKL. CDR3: CASSQAGPGDEQFF. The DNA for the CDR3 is TGCGCCAGCAGCCAAGCGGGACCGGGGGATGAGCAGTTCTTC.

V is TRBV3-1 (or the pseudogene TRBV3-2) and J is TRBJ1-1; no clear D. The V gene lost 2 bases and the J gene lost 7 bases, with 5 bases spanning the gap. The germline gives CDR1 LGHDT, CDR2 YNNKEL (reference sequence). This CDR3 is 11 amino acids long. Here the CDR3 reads CASSQKGEAFF. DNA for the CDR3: TGTGCCAGCAGCCAAAAGGGTGAAGCTTTCTTT.

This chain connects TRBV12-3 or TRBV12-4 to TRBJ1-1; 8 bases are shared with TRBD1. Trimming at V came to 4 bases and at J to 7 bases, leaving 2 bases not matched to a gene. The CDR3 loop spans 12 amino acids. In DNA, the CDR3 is TGTGCCAGCAGTTCAGGACAGGGTGAAGCTTTCTTT. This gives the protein CASSSGQGEAFF.

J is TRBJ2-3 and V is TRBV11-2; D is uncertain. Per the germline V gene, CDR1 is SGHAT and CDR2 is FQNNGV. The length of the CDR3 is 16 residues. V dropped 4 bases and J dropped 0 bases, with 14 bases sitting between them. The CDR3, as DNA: TGTGCCAGCAGCTCCCAGAGGCGTACTAGCACAGATACGCAGTATTTT. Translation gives CASSSQRRTSTDTQYF. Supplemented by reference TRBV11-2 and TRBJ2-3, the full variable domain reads EAGVAQSPRYKIIEKRQSVAFWCNPISGHATLYWYQQILGQGPKLLIQFQNNGVVDDSQLPKDRFSAERLKGVDSTLKIQPAKLEDSAVYLCASSSQRRTSTDTQYFGPGTRLTVL.

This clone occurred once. The CDR3 loop is CASSEFGGHTIYF. The CDR3 DNA reads TGTGCCAGCAGTGAATTCGGGGGGCACACCATATATTTT. The V call is TRBV6-1, the J call TRBJ1-3; D is perhaps TRBD1 (6 bases). The germline V gene encodes CDR1 MNHNS and CDR2 SASEGT. The CDR3 runs to 13 residues. V was pared by 2 bases and J by 8 bases, with 10 bases between.

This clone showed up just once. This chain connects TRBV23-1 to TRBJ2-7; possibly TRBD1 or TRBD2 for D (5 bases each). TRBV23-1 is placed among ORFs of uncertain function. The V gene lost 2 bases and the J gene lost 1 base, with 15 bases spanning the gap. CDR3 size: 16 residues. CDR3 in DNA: TGCGCCAGCAGTCAACCCTCCGGGGCCCGATCCTACGAGCAGTACTTC. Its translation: CASSQPSGARSYEQYF.

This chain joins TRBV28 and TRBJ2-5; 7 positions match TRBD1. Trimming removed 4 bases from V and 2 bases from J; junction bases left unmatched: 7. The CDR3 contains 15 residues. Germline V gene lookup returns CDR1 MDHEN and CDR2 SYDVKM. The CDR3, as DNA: TGTGCCAGCAGTTCTCCGACAGGGCGGCAAGAGACCCAGTACTTC. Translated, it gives CASSSPTGRQETQYF.

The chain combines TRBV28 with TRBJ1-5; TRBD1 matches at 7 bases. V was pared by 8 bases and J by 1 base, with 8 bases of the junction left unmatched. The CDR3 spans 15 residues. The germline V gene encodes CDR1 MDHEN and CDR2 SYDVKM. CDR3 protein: CASRTGQISNQPQHF. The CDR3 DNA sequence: TGTGCCAGCCGAACGGGACAGATAAGCAATCAGCCCCAGCATTTT.

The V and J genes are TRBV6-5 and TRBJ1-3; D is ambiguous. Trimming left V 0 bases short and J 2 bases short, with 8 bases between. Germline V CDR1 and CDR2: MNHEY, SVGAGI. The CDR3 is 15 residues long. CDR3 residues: CASSYSRQAGNTIYF. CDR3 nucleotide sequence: TGTGCCAGCAGTTACTCTAGGCAGGCTGGAAACACCATATATTTT.

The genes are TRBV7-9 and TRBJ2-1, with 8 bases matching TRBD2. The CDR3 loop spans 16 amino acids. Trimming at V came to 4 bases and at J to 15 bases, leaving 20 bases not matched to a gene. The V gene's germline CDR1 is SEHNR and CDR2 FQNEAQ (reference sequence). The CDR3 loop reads CASSSSASSGPQTGFF. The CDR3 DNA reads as TGTGCCAGCAGCTCCTCGGCCTCTAGCGGGCCACAAACGGGGTTCTTC.

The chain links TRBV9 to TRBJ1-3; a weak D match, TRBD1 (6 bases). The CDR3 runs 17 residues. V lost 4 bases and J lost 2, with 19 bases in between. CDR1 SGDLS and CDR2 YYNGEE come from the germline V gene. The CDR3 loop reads CASSPLPGGGAGNTIYF. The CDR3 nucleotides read TGTGCCAGCAGCCCTCTACCCGGTGGGGGCGCTGGAAACACCATATATTTT. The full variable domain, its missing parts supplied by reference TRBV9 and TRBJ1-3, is DSGVTQTPKHLITATGQRVTLRCSPRSGDLSVYWYQQSLDQGLQFLIQYYNGEERAKGNILERFSAQQFPDLHSELNLSSLELGDSALYFCASSPLPGGGAGNTIYFGEGSWLTVV.

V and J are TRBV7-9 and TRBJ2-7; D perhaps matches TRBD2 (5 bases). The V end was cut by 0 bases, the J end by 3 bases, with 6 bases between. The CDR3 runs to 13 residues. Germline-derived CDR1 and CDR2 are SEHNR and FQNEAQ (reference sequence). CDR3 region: CASSLAADYEQYF. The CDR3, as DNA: TGTGCCAGCAGCTTAGCAGCGGACTACGAGCAGTACTTC.

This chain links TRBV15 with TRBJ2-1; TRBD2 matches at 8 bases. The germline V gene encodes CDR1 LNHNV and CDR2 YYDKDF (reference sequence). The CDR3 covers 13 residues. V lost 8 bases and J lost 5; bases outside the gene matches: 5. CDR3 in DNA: TGTGCCACCGGGAGCGGGAGTGACAATGAGCAGTTCTTC. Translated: CATGSGSDNEQFF.

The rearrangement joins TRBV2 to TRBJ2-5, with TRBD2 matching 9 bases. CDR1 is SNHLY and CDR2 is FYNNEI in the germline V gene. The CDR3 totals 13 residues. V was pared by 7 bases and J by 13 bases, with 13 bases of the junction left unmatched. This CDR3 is CASTGTSLLSSYF. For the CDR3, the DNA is TGTGCCAGCACCGGGACTAGCCTTCTATCGTCGTACTTC.

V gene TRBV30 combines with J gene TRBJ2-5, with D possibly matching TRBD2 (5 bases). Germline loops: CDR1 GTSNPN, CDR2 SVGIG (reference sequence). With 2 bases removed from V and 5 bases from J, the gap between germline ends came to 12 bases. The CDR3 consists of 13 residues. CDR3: CAWSLLGQETQYF. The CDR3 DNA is TGTGCCTGGAGTTTACTAGGCCAGGAGACCCAGTACTTC.

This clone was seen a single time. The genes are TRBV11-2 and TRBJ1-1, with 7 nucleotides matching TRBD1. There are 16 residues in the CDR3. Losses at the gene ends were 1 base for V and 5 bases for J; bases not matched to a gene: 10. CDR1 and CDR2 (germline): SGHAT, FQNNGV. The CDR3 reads CASSLGRGQWNTEAFF. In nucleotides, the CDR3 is TGTGCCAGCAGCTTAGGCCGGGGACAGTGGAATACTGAAGCTTTCTTT. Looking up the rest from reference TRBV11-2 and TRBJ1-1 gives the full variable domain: EAGVAQSPRYKIIEKRQSVAFWCNPISGHATLYWYQQILGQGPKLLIQFQNNGVVDDSQLPKDRFSAERLKGVDSTLKIQPAKLEDSAVYLCASSLGRGQWNTEAFFGQGTRLTVV.

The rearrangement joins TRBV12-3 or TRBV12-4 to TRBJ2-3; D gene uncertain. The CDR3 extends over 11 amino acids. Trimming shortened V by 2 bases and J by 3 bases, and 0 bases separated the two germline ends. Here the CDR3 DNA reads TGTGCCAGCAGTTTAACAGATACGCAGTATTTT. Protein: CASSLTDTQYF.

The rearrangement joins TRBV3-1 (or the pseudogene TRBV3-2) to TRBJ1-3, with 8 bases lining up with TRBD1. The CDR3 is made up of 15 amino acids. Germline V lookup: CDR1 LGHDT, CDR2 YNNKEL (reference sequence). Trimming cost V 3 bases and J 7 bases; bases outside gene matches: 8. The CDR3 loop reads CASSHRAGGRNTIYF. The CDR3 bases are TGTGCCAGCAGCCACCGGGCAGGGGGCCGGAACACCATATATTTT.

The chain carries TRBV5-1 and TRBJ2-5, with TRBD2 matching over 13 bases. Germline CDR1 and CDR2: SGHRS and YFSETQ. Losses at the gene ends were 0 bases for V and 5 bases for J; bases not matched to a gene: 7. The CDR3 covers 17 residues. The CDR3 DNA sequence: TGCGCCAGCAGCTTGGCCCCCGTGACTAGCGGGAGGGAGACCCAGTACTTC. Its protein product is CASSLAPVTSGRETQYF.

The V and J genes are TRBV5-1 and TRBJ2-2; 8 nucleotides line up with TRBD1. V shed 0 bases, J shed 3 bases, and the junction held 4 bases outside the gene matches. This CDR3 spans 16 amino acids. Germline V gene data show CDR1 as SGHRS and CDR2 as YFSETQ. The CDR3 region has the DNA TGCGCCAGCAGCTTGGCTGGACAGGGTTACACCGGGGAGCTGTTTTTT. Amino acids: CASSLAGQGYTGELFF.